The 3 T cell receptor beta chains presented below share a single source sample, sequenced in a study of shared clonotypes between healthy human individuals. Generated by immunoSEQ multiplex PCR, the TCRdb table keeps only in-frame clones and is missing some. Counted here are some 2,400,000 clones, roughly 95% occurring once; the ten biggest clones make up less than 0.15%. Sequencing used naive CD4+ T cells sorted from blood. The subset is: CD45RA+ positively selected. The receptors were sampled from a man between 18 and 29 years old in good health.

The chain joins TRBV29-1 to TRBJ2-7, with 7 bases matching TRBD2. The CDR3 covers 14 residues. Losses at the gene ends were 4 bases for V and 6 bases for J; bases not matched to a gene: 12. The germline CDR1 and CDR2 sequences are SQVTM and ANQGSEA. The DNA for the CDR3 is TGCAGCGTTGCGACCAGGGTTACGGGAGGCGAGCAGTACTTC. Encoded protein: CSVATRVTGGEQYF.

CDR3 loop: CASSRSGTGVYEQYF. CDR3 nucleotide sequence: TGCGCCAGCAGCCGATCTGGGACAGGGGTCTACGAGCAGTACTTC. This chain connects TRBV5-1 to TRBJ2-7, with 10 positions matching TRBD1. V was clipped by 4 bases and J by 3 bases; unmatched bases: 7. This CDR3 has 15 residues. Germline V gives CDR1 SGHRS, CDR2 YFSETQ.

The chain links TRBV5-1 to TRBJ2-7; D ambiguous. The germline V and J ends were trimmed by 3 bases and 1 base, with 14 bases remaining between them. Per germline, CDR1 SGHRS and CDR2 YFSETQ. The CDR3 consists of 15 residues. CDR3 sequence reads: CASSWTSTGSYEQYF. The CDR3, as DNA: TGCGCCAGCAGCTGGACCTCGACTGGATCCTACGAGCAGTACTTC.